Below, one TCR beta chain is given with its context. The same CDR3 is also encoded by other DNA sequences in this sample. Sequencing was performed with immunoSEQ multiplex PCR; in TCRdb, only in-frame clones are kept and a portion is missing. The sample has about 67,000 clones; about 91% are singletons. The source of the sample is a study of T cell changes during pregnancy in multiple sclerosis. This CDR3 spans 13 amino acids. Per the germline V gene, CDR1 is MNHEY and CDR2 is SMNVEV (reference sequence). V gave up 2 bases and J gave up 1 base, with 6 bases separating them. The J gene is TRBJ2-7, the V gene TRBV27, with no clear D. The specimen was peripheral blood, collected in the first trimester of pregnancy. This clonotype originated in a female donor with multiple sclerosis, enrolled in a pregnancy study. DNA of the CDR3: TGTGCCAGCAGTTTAGCCGGGTCCTACGAGCAGTACTTC. Protein product: CASSLAGSYEQYF.